These T cell receptor beta chains were read from a single sample in a study of blood T cell repertoires in COVID-19. Generated by immunoSEQ multiplex PCR, the TCRdb table keeps only in-frame clones and is missing some. The sample records 60,000 to 70,000 clones, roughly three quarters being singletons. The material sequenced was peripheral blood. Receptor source: a woman in her 70s with acute or convalescent COVID-19. The conserved cysteine and the conserved F or W are not part of the CDR3 here.

TRBV7-9	TRBJ1-4	ASSFDRPASEKLF
TRBV19	TRBJ1-1	ASTSGSGGFMNTEAF
TRBV7-8	TRBJ2-2	ASSFGGGGAPGELF
TRBV2	TRBJ1-5	ASADGGMYQPQH
TRBV7-3	TRBJ2-1	ASSLEAGGYNEQF
TRBV2	TRBJ2-3	ASRMTGGRTDTQY
TRBV6-5	TRBJ1-1	ASSLRQGKDEAF
TRBV15	TRBJ2-3	ATSRSTGGKTDTQY
TRBV5-4	TRBJ1-2	ASSRDAGQVGYT
TRBV4-1	TRBJ2-7	ASSQEAGSEQY
TRBV6-5	TRBJ2-7	ASIVAGSYEQY
TRBV6-5	TRBJ1-2	ASSTGSTNYGYT
TRBV9	TRBJ1-2	ASSGRGHSYGYT
TRBV19	TRBJ2-5	ASSMSSLAGGQETQY
TRBV3-1/TRBV3-2	TRBJ1-2	ASSHPRDPDIPSGYT
TRBV5-1	TRBJ2-7	ASSGGLHSYEQY
TRBV19	TRBJ1-1	ASSIELSGTQAF